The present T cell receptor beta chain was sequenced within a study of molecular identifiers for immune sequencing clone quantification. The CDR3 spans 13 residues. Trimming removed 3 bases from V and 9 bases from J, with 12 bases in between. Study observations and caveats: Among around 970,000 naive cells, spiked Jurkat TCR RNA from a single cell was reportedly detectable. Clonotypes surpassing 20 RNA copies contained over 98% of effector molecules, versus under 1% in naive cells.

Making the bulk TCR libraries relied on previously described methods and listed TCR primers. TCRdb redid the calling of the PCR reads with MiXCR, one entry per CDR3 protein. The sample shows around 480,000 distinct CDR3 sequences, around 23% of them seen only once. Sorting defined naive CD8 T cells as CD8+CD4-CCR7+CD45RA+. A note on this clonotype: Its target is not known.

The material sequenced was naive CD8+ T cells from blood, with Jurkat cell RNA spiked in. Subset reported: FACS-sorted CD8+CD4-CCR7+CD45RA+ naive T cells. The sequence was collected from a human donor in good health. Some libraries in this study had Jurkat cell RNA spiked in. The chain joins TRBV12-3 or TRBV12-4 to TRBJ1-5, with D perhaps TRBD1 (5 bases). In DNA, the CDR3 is TGTGCCAGCAGTTTGGGAGGGGATCGGCCCCAGCATTTT. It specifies CASSLGGDRPQHF.